This TCR beta chain was captured by sequencing in a study of CD8+CD57+ T cells in acquired aplastic anemia. Before being chosen for sequencing, patients had shown CD8+CD57+ cell expansion by flow cytometry. This CDR3 has 15 residues. The germline CDR1 and CDR2 sequences are SGHTS and YDEGEE. The V segment lost 3 bases and the J segment 3 bases; nucleotides outside the gene matches: 4. Genomic DNA, serving as template, underwent TCR beta VDJ and CDR3 profiling. TCRdb reprocessed the reads with MiXCR, giving one entry per CDR3 protein. The sample has about 75,000 distinct CDR3 sequences, 70% seen once. The receptor's source is a human donor with aplastic anemia. V usage is TRBV5-8 and J usage is TRBJ2-7; 12 bases map to TRBD2. The source material was sorted CD4+, CD8+, or CD8+CD57+ T cells (not recorded which) from PBMCs. As DNA, the CDR3 is TGTGCCAGCAGCTGGGGGACTAGCGGGTACTACGAGCAGTACTTC. It specifies CASSWGTSGYYEQYF.